This note documents a single T cell receptor (beta chain) sequence. Its target is unknown. It was with 60 Vbeta and 13 Jbeta primers that the PCR ran. Repertoires were generated with immunoSEQ multiplex PCR, while TCRdb's copy carries only in-frame clones and drops some. Altogether about 140,000 clones are present, about 80% being singletons, with the ten largest covering 4.5% to 6%. The ends lost 2 bases at V and 5 bases at J; junction bases unmatched: 10. This CDR3 is built from 16 residues. In germline, CDR1 is SGHTA, CDR2 FQGNSA. This sample was included in a study of cytomegalovirus exposure and HLA in healthy donors. Study-wide context: As an earlier analysis found, about 200 million T cells yielded some 120 million unique TCR beta sequences.

Study observations and caveats: When the data were analyzed later, several of the most significant clusters appeared to be linked to common viral pathogens. Near-uniform donor sequencing depth was presumed by presence/absence analyses. Relative to the approximately 660-donor mean, N-insertions were reportedly fewer in an Asian-associated ancestry cluster in a later analysis.

The sequencing input was PBMCs. This clonotype was sampled from a male donor in good health and CMV-seronegative. The V gene is TRBV7-2, the J gene TRBJ2-7; 9 bases agree with TRBD2. The CDR3 loop is CASSLRASGAGHEQYF. CDR3 coding DNA: TGTGCCAGCAGCTTAAGGGCTAGCGGGGCAGGGCACGAGCAGTACTTC. Full variable domain (remainder filled in from reference TRBV7-2 and TRBJ2-7): GAGVSQSPSNKVTEKGKDVELRCDPISGHTALYWYRQSLGQGLEFLIYFQGNSAPDKSGLPSDRFSAERTGGSVSTLTIQRTQQEDSAVYLCASSLRASGAGHEQYFGPGTRLTVT.